This TCR beta chain was documented in a study of T cell responses to AZD1222 COVID-19 vaccine. The CDR3 spans 15 residues. Germline trimming cut 0 bases from V and 3 bases from J; bases unmatched to any gene: 4. Germline CDR1 is SGHKS and CDR2 is YYEKEE (reference sequence). Study conclusions and caveats: Elevations in Spike-specific TCR breadth and depth followed administration of two AZD1222 doses. Donors were largely white British and mainly female; clonal diversity was possibly underestimated.

Notes on this clone: The antigen is unknown.

The method was immunoSEQ multiplex PCR; TCRdb's version includes in-frame clones alone and lacks a portion of them. The data show fewer than 120,000 clones, with around 92% seen just once and roughly 7.6% held by the top ten. Sequencing used peripheral blood, obtained on day 0 of AZD1222 vaccination. V and J are TRBV5-5 and TRBJ2-7; 9 nucleotides line up with TRBD1. The TCR originated in an adult in good health. CDR3 region: CASSLVGTGFYEQYF. In DNA, the CDR3 is TGTGCCAGCAGCTTGGTGGGGACAGGGTTCTACGAGCAGTACTTC.